This passage covers 26 T cell receptor beta chains from one sample sequenced in a study of blood T cell repertoires in COVID-19. Using immunoSEQ multiplex PCR, the repertoire was profiled, and TCRdb retains in-frame clones only, with some absent. This sample has about 40,000 clones, with about nine tenths found just once. Sequencing was performed on peripheral blood. These receptors originate from an older man with acute or convalescent COVID-19.

In nucleotides, the CDR3 is TGTGCCAGCAGAGGGGCAGGGGATATGAACACTGAAGCTTTCTTT. Translating gives CASRGAGDMNTEAFF. The V call is TRBV3-1 (or the pseudogene TRBV3-2), the J call TRBJ1-1, with D possibly being TRBD1 (6 bases). The CDR3 consists of 15 residues. Germline loops: CDR1 LGHDT, CDR2 YNNKEL (reference sequence). The V end was cut by 6 bases, the J end by 0 bases, with 14 bases between.

This chain links TRBV6-5 with TRBJ2-7, with 12 positions matching TRBD2. The ends lost 6 bases at V and 2 bases at J; junction bases unmatched: 5. Germline lookup yields CDR1 MNHEY and CDR2 SVGAGI. This CDR3 is built from 15 residues. This CDR3 reads CASRNGLAGPYEQYF. The CDR3 coding sequence is TGTGCCAGCAGAAACGGACTAGCGGGACCCTACGAGCAGTACTTC.

The genes are TRBV3-1 (or the pseudogene TRBV3-2) and TRBJ2-1; 13 positions match TRBD2. CDR3 size: 16 residues. CDR1 and CDR2 (germline): LGHDT, YNNKEL (reference sequence). V trimming: 6 bases; J trimming: 5 bases; junction bases outside the gene matches: 7. Written as DNA, the CDR3 is TGTGCCAGCAGGGGGACTAGCGGGAAGGGAGACAATGAGCAGTTCTTC. Translated, it gives CASRGTSGKGDNEQFF.

The chain couples TRBV12-3 or TRBV12-4 to TRBJ2-5; tentatively, D is TRBD2 (6 bases). V lost 5 bases and J 1 base, leaving 8 bases between the germline ends. The length of the CDR3 is 13 residues. The CDR3 reads CASSPGLQETQYF. The CDR3 region has the DNA TGTGCCAGCAGTCCGGGACTCCAAGAGACCCAGTACTTC.

This chain links TRBV10-3 with TRBJ2-1, with D possibly matching TRBD2 (6 bases). The ends were cut back, 6 bases at V and 4 bases at J, with 13 bases in the middle. The CDR3 contains 14 residues. Germline loops: CDR1 ENHRY, CDR2 SYGVKD. The CDR3 region is CAISQVSGYNEQFF. The CDR3, as DNA: TGTGCCATCAGCCAAGTTAGCGGATACAATGAGCAGTTCTTC.

The chain joins TRBV3-1 (or the pseudogene TRBV3-2) to TRBJ2-7; TRBD2 matches 7 bases. The length of the CDR3 is 15 residues. Per germline, CDR1 LGHDT and CDR2 YNNKEL (reference sequence). Losses at the gene ends were 1 base for V and 3 bases for J; bases not matched to a gene: 6. Here the CDR3 DNA reads TGTGCCAGCAGCCAAGGGAGGGAGGGCTTCTACGAGCAGTACTTC. Protein sequence: CASSQGREGFYEQYF.

The chain employs TRBV7-2 and TRBJ2-1, with TRBD2 as a possible D gene (6 bases). Trimming pared 6 bases from V and 4 bases from J, leaving 19 bases between. Germline CDR1 reads SGHTA; CDR2 reads FQGNSA. This CDR3 is 16 amino acids long. This CDR3 reads CASRGPKAGRYNEQFF. The CDR3 region has the DNA TGTGCCAGCAGAGGACCCAAGGCGGGGCGGTACAATGAGCAGTTCTTC.

V and J are TRBV2 and TRBJ1-5; 10 bases map to TRBD1. This CDR3 has 15 residues. V dropped 5 bases and J dropped 6; count of bases not matched to a gene: 7. Germline assignment: CDR1 SNHLY and CDR2 FYNNEI. The CDR3 here is CASSSWDRGGQPQHF. In nucleotides, the CDR3 is TGTGCCAGCAGTAGCTGGGACAGGGGAGGTCAGCCCCAGCATTTT.

This clone appeared a single time. The chain carries TRBV19 and TRBJ2-7, with a tentative D call TRBD2 (6 bases). The CDR3 extends over 15 amino acids. Germline lookup yields CDR1 LNHDA and CDR2 SQIVND (reference sequence). The V gene lost 1 base and the J gene lost 2 bases, with 12 bases spanning the gap. The CDR3 sequence: CASSIGGTRTYEQYF. DNA of the CDR3: TGTGCCAGTAGTATAGGCGGGACTCGAACCTACGAGCAGTACTTC.

The chain is built from TRBV6-5 and TRBJ1-1, with D perhaps TRBD1 (5 bases). The CDR3 runs to 13 residues. Trimming left V 4 bases short and J 1 base short, with 7 bases between. Germline CDR1 reads MNHEY; CDR2 reads SVGAGI. Written as DNA, the CDR3 is TGTGCCAGCAGTTCCGGGGGGAACACTGAAGCTTTCTTT. Encoded protein: CASSSGGNTEAFF.

The CDR3 sequence is CASSGPDTQYF. In nucleotides, the CDR3 is TGTGCCAGCAGCGGTCCGGATACGCAGTATTTT. The chain carries TRBV27 and TRBJ2-3; D is unresolved. Germline V gene data show CDR1 as MNHEY and CDR2 as SMNVEV (reference sequence). This CDR3 is built from 11 residues. Trimming took off 6 bases at V and 6 bases at J, with 7 bases between the two ends.

This chain joins TRBV12-5 and TRBJ2-1; D perhaps matches TRBD1 (5 bases). With 7 bases removed from V and 8 bases from J, the gap between germline ends came to 18 bases. Germline-derived CDR1 and CDR2 are LGHNT and FRNRAP. This CDR3 has 14 amino acids. CDR3 bases: TGTGCTAGTGATAGCCGGACATCTATTGATGAGCAGTTCTTC. This sequence encodes CASDSRTSIDEQFF.

This clone was counted a single time. The chain has TRBV5-4 and TRBJ2-7, with 9 positions matching TRBD1. The germline gives CDR1 SGHNT, CDR2 YYREEE (reference sequence). The CDR3 is made up of 15 amino acids. The junction had 8 bases not matched to a gene; V was cut back by 5 bases and J by 2 bases. CDR3 DNA: TGTGCCAGCAGTCTTGGTGGGACAGGGACCTACGAGCAGTACTTC. Residues: CASSLGGTGTYEQYF.

The rearrangement uses TRBV7-2 and TRBJ1-1; a weak D match, TRBD1 (6 bases). Trimming left V 3 bases short and J 8 bases short, with 16 bases between. Per the germline V gene, CDR1 is SGHTA and CDR2 is FQGNSA. The CDR3 is 14 residues long. The CDR3 loop is CASSFSASGEEAFF. CDR3 DNA sequence: TGTGCCAGCAGCTTCTCGGCGTCAGGGGAGGAAGCTTTCTTT.

This clone was found once. The gene calls are TRBV9 and TRBJ2-2; D is possibly TRBD2 (6 bases). The CDR3 extends over 16 amino acids. Trimming shortened V by 0 bases and J by 7 bases, and 16 bases separated the two germline ends. Germline-derived CDR1 and CDR2 are SGDLS and YYNGEE. CDR3 bases: TGTGCCAGCAGCGTAGCTACTAGCACCACCAGCGGGGAGCTGTTTTTT. It translates to CASSVATSTTSGELFF.

The chain is built from TRBV28 and TRBJ2-7, with D perhaps TRBD1 (5 bases). Germline V gene data show CDR1 as MDHEN and CDR2 as SYDVKM. V lost 5 bases to trimming and J lost 5 bases, with 13 bases between them. The CDR3 is 13 residues long. This CDR3 reads CASSATGSDEQYF. The CDR3 coding sequence is TGTGCCAGCAGTGCCACAGGATCCGACGAGCAGTACTTC.

CDR3 protein: CASSLQRASSYNEQFF. The CDR3, as DNA: TGTGCCAGCAGTTTACAGCGCGCCAGCTCCTACAATGAGCAGTTCTTC. The chain links TRBV28 to TRBJ2-1, with D hard to call. The germline V gene encodes CDR1 MDHEN and CDR2 SYDVKM. The V end lost 2 bases, the J end lost 0 bases, and 11 bases lay between the germline ends. This CDR3 comprises 16 residues.

This chain uses TRBV5-1 with TRBJ2-5; 11 bases are a match to TRBD1. V dropped 2 bases and J dropped 4; count of bases not matched to a gene: 7. The CDR3 runs 16 residues. The germline gives CDR1 SGHRS, CDR2 YFSETQ. The CDR3 spells CASSFGQGADVETQYF. The CDR3 DNA reads as TGCGCCAGCAGCTTCGGACAGGGGGCTGATGTAGAGACCCAGTACTTC.

The chain uses TRBV29-1 and TRBJ2-5; TRBD1 aligns across 8 bases. Germline V gives CDR1 SQVTM, CDR2 ANQGSEA. The CDR3 totals 13 residues. J gave up 4 bases and V 7 bases, and 8 bases lay outside the gene matches. The CDR3 bases are TGCAGCGATCAGGGGGCAGGAAGAGAGACCCAGTACTTC. It translates to CSDQGAGRETQYF.

The chain has TRBV6-5 and TRBJ2-5; D is perhaps TRBD2 (5 bases). V dropped 5 bases and J dropped 5 bases, with 15 bases sitting between them. The CDR3 has 14 amino acids. Germline lookup yields CDR1 MNHEY and CDR2 SVGAGI. Here the CDR3 DNA reads TGTGCCAGCAGTCCACTGGAGGAACGGGAGACCCAGTACTTC. Encoded protein: CASSPLEERETQYF.

With regard to this clone: A junction end diverges from the germline sequence, so it may reflect a read error. The chain has TRBV28 and TRBJ2-7; perhaps TRBD2 as D (5 bases). Looked up from germline, CDR1 is MDHEN and CDR2 is SYDVKM. The CDR3 runs to 16 residues. The CDR3 DNA reads as TGTGCCAGCAGGACTTACACCTCTGCCATAGCGTACGAGCAGTACTTT. Encoded protein: CASRTYTSAIAYEQYF.

The DNA for the CDR3 is TGTGCCAGCAGCGCGGATATGACACGCTACAATGAGCAGTTCTTC. As protein: CASSADMTRYNEQFF. The chain combines TRBV9 with TRBJ2-1, with unresolved D. The CDR3 length is 15 residues. Germline values: CDR1 SGDLS, CDR2 YYNGEE. V shed 3 bases and J shed 3 bases, with 13 bases lying between them.

This clone appeared a few times. The genes are TRBV28 and TRBJ1-4, with 9 bases that match TRBD1. Germline-derived CDR1 and CDR2 are MDHEN and SYDVKM. V gave up 4 bases and J gave up 15 bases; unmatched junction bases: 6. This CDR3 is built from 12 residues. The CDR3 reads CASSYSGTGMFF. DNA for the CDR3: TGTGCCAGCAGTTACTCCGGGACAGGGATGTTTTTT.

The chain links TRBV7-3 to TRBJ2-3; 10 bases align to TRBD2. Germline trimming cut 5 bases from V and 4 bases from J; bases unmatched to any gene: 9. CDR1 and CDR2 (germline): SGHTA, FQGTGA. The CDR3 loop spans 16 amino acids. CDR3 loop: CASSISGRGWADTQYF. DNA of the CDR3: TGTGCCAGCAGCATCAGCGGGAGGGGGTGGGCAGATACGCAGTATTTT.

The chain carries TRBV7-9 and TRBJ2-7; D is undetermined. The germline V gene has CDR1 SEHNR and CDR2 FQNEAQ (reference sequence). The CDR3 is made up of 13 amino acids. Trimming stripped 5 bases from V and 6 bases from J, with 14 bases between. The CDR3 is CASSTQSGSEQYF. The CDR3 nucleotides are TGTGCCAGCAGCACACAATCAGGCTCCGAGCAGTACTTC. The full variable domain, in which reference TRBV7-9 and TRBJ2-7 provide the parts outside the CDR3, is DTGVSQNPRHKITKRGQNVTFRCDPISEHNRLYWYRQTLGQGPEFLTYFQNEAQLEKSRLLSDRFSAERPKGSFSTLEIQRTEQGDSAMYLCASSTQSGSEQYFGPGTRLTVT.

The CDR3 loop is CASSFVGGREKLFF. The CDR3 region has the DNA TGTGCCAGCAGCTTTGTCGGAGGACGGGAAAAACTGTTTTTT. The gene calls are TRBV5-5 and TRBJ1-4; no reliable D call. Germline CDR1 reads SGHKS; CDR2 reads YYEKEE (reference sequence). The CDR3 covers 14 residues. The V and J ends lost 2 bases and 8 bases respectively, with 13 bases between them.